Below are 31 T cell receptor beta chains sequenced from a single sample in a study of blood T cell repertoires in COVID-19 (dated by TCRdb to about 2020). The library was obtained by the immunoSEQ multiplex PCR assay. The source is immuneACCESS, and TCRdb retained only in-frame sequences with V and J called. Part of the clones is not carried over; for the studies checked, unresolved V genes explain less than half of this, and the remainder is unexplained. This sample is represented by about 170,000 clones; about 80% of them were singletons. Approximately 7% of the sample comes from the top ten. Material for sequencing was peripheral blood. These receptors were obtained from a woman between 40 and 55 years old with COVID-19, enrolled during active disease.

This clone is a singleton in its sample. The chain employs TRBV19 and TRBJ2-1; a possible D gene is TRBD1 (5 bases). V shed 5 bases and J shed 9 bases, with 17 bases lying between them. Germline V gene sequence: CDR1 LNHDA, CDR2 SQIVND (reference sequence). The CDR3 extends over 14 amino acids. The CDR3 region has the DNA TGTGCCAGTAGTGTCCCCAGGGTTTCGAGTGAGCAGTTCTTC. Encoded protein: CASSVPRVSSEQFF.

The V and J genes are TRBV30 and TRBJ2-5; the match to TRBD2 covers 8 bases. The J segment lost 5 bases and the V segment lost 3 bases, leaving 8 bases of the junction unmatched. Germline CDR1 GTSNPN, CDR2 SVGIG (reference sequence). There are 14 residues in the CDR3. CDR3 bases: TGTGCCTGGAGGTGGACTAGCCGGTGGGAGACCCAGTACTTC. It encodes CAWRWTSRWETQYF.

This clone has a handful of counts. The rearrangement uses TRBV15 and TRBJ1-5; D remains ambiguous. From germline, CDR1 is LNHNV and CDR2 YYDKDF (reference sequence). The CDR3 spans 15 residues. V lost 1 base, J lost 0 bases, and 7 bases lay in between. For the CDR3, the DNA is TGTGCCACCAGCAGAGGGGCGAATAGCAATCAGCCCCAGCATTTT. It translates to CATSRGANSNQPQHF. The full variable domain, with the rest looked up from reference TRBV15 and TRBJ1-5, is DAMVIQNPRYQVTQFGKPVTLSCSQTLNHNVMYWYQQKSSQAPKLLFHYYDKDFNNEADTPDNFQSRRPNTSFCFLDIRSPGLGDTAMYLCATSRGANSNQPQHFGDGTRLSIL.

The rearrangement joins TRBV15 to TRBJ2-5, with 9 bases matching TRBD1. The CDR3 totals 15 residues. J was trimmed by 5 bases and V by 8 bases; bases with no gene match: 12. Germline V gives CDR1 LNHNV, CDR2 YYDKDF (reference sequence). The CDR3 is CATRRNKDRGETQYF. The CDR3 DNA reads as TGTGCCACCCGACGAAATAAGGACAGGGGTGAGACCCAGTACTTC.

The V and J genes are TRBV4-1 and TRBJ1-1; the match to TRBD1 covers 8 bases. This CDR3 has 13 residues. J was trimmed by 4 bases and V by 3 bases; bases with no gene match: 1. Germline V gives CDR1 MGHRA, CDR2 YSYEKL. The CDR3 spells CASSQGQVTEAFF. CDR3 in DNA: TGCGCCAGCAGCCAGGGACAGGTCACTGAAGCTTTCTTT.

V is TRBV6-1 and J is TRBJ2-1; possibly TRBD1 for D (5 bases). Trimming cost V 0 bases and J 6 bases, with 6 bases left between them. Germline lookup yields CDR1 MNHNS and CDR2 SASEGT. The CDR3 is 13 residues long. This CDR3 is CASSEARVNEQFF. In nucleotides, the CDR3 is TGTGCCAGCAGTGAAGCCAGGGTCAATGAGCAGTTCTTC.

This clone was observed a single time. The CDR3 loop reads CASSLSGQGKGEKLFF. CDR3 DNA: TGCGCCAGCAGCTTGTCGGGACAGGGGAAGGGTGAAAAACTGTTTTTT. The V gene is TRBV5-1, the J gene TRBJ1-4, with 10 bases identical to TRBD1. This CDR3 is built from 16 residues. Germline loops: CDR1 SGHRS, CDR2 YFSETQ. Germline trimming cut 1 base from V and 7 bases from J; bases unmatched to any gene: 7.

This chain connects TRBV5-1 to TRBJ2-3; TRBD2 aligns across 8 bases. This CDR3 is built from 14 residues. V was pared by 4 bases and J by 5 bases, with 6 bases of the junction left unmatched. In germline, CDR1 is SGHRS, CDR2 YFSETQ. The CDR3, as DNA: TGCGCCAGCAGCCCCCAGCGGGAGTTAGATACGCAGTATTTT. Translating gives CASSPQRELDTQYF. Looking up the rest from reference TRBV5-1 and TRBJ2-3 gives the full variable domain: KAGVTQTPRYLIKTRGQQVTLSCSPISGHRSVSWYQQTPGQGLQFLFEYFSETQRNKGNFPGRFSGRQFSNSRSEMNVSTLELGDSALYLCASSPQRELDTQYFGPGTRLTVL.

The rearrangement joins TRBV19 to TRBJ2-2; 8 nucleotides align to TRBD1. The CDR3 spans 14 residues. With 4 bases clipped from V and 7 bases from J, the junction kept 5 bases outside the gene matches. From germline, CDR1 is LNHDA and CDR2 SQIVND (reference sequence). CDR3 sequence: CASSNQGAGGELFF. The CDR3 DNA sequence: TGTGCCAGTAGTAATCAGGGGGCCGGCGGGGAGCTGTTTTTT.

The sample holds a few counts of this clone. CDR3 bases: TGTGCCAGCAGACGGACAGGGAAAGAGTATTTT. This sequence encodes CASRRTGKEYF. This chain joins TRBV28 and TRBJ2-3; the match to TRBD1 covers 8 bases. The CDR3 extends over 11 amino acids. Trimming took 6 bases from V and 13 from J; bases not matched to a gene: 6. Germline values: CDR1 MDHEN, CDR2 SYDVKM.

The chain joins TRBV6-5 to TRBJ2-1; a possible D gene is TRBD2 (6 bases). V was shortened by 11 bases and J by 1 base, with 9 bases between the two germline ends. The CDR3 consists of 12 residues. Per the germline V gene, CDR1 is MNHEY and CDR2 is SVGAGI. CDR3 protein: CASGDSYNEQFF. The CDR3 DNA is TGTGCCTCGGGGGATTCCTACAATGAGCAGTTCTTC.

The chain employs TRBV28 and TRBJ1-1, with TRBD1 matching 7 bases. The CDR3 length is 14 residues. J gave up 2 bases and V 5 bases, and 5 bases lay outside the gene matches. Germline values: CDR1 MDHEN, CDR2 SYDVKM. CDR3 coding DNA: TGTGCCAGCAGTCCGGGACAGACTAACACTGAAGCTTTCTTT. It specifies CASSPGQTNTEAFF.

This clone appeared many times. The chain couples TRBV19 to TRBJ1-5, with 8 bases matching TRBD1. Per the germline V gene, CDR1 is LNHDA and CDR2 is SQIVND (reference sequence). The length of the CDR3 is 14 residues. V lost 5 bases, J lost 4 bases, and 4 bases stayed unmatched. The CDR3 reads CASSVQGANQPQHF. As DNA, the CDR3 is TGTGCCAGTAGTGTCCAGGGGGCTAATCAGCCCCAGCATTTT.

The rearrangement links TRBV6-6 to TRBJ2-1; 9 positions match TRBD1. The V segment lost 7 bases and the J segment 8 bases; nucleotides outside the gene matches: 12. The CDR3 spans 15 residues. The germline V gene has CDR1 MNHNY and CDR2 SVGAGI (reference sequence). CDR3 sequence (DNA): TGTGCCAGCACCCCGGGACAGGGTATTTTCGATGAGCAGTTCTTC. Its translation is CASTPGQGIFDEQFF.

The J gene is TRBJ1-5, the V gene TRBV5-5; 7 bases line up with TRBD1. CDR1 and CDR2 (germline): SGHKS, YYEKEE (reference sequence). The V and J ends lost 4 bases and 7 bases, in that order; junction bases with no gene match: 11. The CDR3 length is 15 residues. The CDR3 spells CASSKGTAVSQPQHF. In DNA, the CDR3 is TGTGCCAGCAGCAAAGGGACAGCCGTCTCGCAGCCCCAGCATTTT.

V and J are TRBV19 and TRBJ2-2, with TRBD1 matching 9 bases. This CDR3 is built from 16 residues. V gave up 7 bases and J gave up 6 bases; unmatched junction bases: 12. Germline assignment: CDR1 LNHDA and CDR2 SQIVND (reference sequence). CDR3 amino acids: CASTLKGQGVSGELFF. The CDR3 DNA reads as TGTGCCAGTACCTTGAAGGGACAGGGAGTCTCCGGGGAGCTGTTTTTT.

CDR3 residues: CASSILPGQGAVDQPQHF. The CDR3 DNA reads TGTGCCAGTAGTATACTCCCGGGACAGGGGGCAGTCGATCAGCCCCAGCATTTT. V gene TRBV19 combines with J gene TRBJ1-5, with 12 positions matching TRBD1. This CDR3 region has 18 residues. From germline, CDR1 is LNHDA and CDR2 SQIVND (reference sequence). V lost 2 bases to trimming and J lost 5 bases; unmatched junction nucleotides: 10. Combining the CDR3 with reference TRBV19 and TRBJ1-5 gives the whole variable domain DGGITQSPKYLFRKEGQNVTLSCEQNLNHDAMYWYRQDPGQGLRLIYYSQIVNDFQKGDIAEGYSVSREKKESFPLTVTSAQKNPTAFYLCASSILPGQGAVDQPQHFGDGTRLSIL.

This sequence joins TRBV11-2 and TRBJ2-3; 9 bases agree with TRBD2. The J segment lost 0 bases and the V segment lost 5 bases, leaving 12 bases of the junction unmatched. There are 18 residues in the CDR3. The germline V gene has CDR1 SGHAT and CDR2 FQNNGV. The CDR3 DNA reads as TGTGCCAGCAGCCCTGGGTTTAGCGGGGGTTCTAGCACAGATACGCAGTATTTT. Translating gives CASSPGFSGGSSTDTQYF.

The DNA for the CDR3 is TGCAGCGTATCCCGGGACAACAATCAGCCCCAGCATTTT. This encodes CSVSRDNNQPQHF. The genes are TRBV29-1 and TRBJ1-5, with TRBD1 as a possible D gene (6 bases). V was pared by 6 bases and J by 3 bases, with 12 bases between. Germline lookup yields CDR1 SQVTM and CDR2 ANQGSEA. This CDR3 spans 13 amino acids.

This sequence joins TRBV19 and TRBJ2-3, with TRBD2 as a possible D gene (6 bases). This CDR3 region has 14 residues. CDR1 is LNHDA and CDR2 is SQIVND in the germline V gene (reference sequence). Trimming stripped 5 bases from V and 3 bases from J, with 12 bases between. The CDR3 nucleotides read TGTGCCAGTAGTCCCGCGCTAGCGACAGATACGCAGTATTTT. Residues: CASSPALATDTQYF.

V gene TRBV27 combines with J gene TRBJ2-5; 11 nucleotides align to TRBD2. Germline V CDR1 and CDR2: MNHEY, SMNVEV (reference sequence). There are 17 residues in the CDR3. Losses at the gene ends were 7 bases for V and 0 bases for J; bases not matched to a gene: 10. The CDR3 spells CASKRVSGRANQETQYF. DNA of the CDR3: TGTGCCAGCAAGAGAGTTAGCGGGAGGGCTAACCAAGAGACCCAGTACTTC.

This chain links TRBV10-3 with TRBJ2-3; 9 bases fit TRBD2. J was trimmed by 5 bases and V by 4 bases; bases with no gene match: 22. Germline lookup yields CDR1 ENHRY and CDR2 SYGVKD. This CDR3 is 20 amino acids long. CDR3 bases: TGTGCCATCAGTGGTTCACCCCTTCGTAGCGGGAGAGTAGAGTTAGATACGCAGTATTTT. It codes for CAISGSPLRSGRVELDTQYF.

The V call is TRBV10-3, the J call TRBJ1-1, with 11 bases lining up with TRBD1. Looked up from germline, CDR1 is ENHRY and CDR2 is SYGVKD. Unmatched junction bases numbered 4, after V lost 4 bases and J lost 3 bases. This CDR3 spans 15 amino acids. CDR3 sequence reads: CAISAGQGEHTEAFF. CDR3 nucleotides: TGTGCCATCAGTGCGGGACAGGGGGAGCACACTGAAGCTTTCTTT.

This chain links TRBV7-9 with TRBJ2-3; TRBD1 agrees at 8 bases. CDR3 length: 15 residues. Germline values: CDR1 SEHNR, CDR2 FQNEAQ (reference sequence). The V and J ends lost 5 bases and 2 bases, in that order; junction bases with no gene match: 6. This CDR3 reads CASSTGQGNTDTQYF. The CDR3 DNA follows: TGTGCCAGCAGCACCGGACAGGGTAACACAGATACGCAGTATTTT.

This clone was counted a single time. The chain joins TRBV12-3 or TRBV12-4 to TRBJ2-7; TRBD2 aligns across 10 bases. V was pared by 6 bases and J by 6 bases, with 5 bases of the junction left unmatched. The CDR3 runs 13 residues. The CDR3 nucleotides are TGTGCCAGCAGGGGGACTAGCGCTGGCGAGCAGTACTTC. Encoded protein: CASRGTSAGEQYF.

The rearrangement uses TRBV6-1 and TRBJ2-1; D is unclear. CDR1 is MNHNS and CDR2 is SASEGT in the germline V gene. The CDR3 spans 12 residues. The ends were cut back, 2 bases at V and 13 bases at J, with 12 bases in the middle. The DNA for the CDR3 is TGTGCCAGCAGTGAATCTGCGGCTTCACAGTTCTTC. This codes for CASSESAASQFF.

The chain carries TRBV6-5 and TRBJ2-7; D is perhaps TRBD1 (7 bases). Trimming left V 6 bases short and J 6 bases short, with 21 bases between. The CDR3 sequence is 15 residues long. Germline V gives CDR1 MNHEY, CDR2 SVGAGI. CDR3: CASRPPGQLGGEQYF. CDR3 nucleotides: TGTGCCAGCAGACCCCCGGGACAGCTCGGGGGCGAGCAGTACTTC.

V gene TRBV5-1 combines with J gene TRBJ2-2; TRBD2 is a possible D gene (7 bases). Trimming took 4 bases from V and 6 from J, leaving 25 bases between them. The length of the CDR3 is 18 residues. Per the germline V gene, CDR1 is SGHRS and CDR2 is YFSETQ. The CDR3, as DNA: TGCGCCAGCAGCCGAGGGGGAGCGGGATCCCCGTCCGCCGGGGAGCTGTTTTTT. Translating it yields CASSRGGAGSPSAGELFF. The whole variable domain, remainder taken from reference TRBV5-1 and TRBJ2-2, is KAGVTQTPRYLIKTRGQQVTLSCSPISGHRSVSWYQQTPGQGLQFLFEYFSETQRNKGNFPGRFSGRQFSNSRSEMNVSTLELGDSALYLCASSRGGAGSPSAGELFFGEGSRLTVL.

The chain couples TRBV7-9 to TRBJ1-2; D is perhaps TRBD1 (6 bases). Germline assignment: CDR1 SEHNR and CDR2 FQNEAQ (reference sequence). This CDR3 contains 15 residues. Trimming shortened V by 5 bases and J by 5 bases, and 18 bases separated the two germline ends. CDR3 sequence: CASSPEAIRGYGYTF. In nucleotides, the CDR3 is TGTGCCAGCAGCCCTGAAGCAATAAGGGGGTATGGCTACACCTTC.

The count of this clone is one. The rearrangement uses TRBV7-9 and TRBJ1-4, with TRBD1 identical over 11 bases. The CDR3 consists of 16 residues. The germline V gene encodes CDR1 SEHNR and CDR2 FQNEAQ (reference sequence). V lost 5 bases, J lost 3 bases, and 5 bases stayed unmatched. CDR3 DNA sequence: TGTGCCAGCAGCACGGACAGGGGGCCGGCTAATGAAAAACTGTTTTTT. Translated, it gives CASSTDRGPANEKLFF.

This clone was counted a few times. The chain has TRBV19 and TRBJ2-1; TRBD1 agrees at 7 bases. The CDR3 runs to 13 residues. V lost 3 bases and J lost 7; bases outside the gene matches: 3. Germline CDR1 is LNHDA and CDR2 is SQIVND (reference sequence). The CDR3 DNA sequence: TGTGCCAGTAGTATGGGCAGGGGGAATGAGCAGTTCTTC. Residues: CASSMGRGNEQFF.